This TCR beta chain originates from a study of shared clonotypes between healthy human individuals (dated by TCRdb to the early 2020s). For the study in its entirety: The cohort comprised a couple of women and a few men aged 18 to 49 years. For each donor, three plates each were used for CD4 naive and CD4 memory, two plates were used for CD8 naive, and one plate was used for CD8 memory. To estimate repertoire size and how much clonotype sharing occurs between individuals, the study deeply sequenced the blood TCR repertoires of five healthy adults. To increase sequencing depth and limit assay-specific biases, TCR repertoire library preparation and sequencing were carried out by different laboratories using diverse techniques. Per donor, leukapheresis produced somewhere between about 0.94 and 9.5 billion PBMCs.

CD8 naive samples were obtained by positive selection for CCR7 among CD45RO-negative cells, yielding a CD45RA+CCR7+ population from which TemRA cells were excluded. Healthy HIV-negative adults with no recently reported acute infections or vaccinations were included as donors. All donors were Caucasian adults living in Nashville, Tennessee, USA. Blood was collected by leukapheresis, and PBMCs were isolated by Ficoll-Histopaque density gradient centrifugation and then cryopreserved in liquid nitrogen vapor phase. Purity and quantity of every magnetically sorted T cell population were checked by analytical flow cytometry. Each sorted fraction had its genomic DNA isolated and then quantified by UV absorbance on a Nanodrop 2000c. Reading from cysteine to phenylalanine, the CDR3 counts 16 amino acids. Kept here is only the CDR3 DNA, which spans 48 bases and is read in frame from base 1. Based on the germline V gene (reference sequence), the CDR1 and CDR2 sequences are SEHNR and FQNEAQ. Clipping removes 5 bases from V and 4 bases from J, with 9 as the unmatched junction base count.

TCR CDR3 regions were amplified from genomic DNA by multiplex PCR using the deep immunoSEQ assay. For each cell subset, the extracted genomic DNA was distributed evenly across all wells of several immunoSEQ 96-well plates, and each plate served as one replicate. For sorted subsets, each replicate PCR was loaded with about 0.2 ug genomic DNA, equivalent to approximately 27,000 T cell genomes. The purified libraries were quantified using a Qubit 3.0 fluorometer, sized with a Bioanalyzer 2100, and then quantified again using the KAPA Library Quantification kit. Every immunoSEQ 96-well plate was sequenced on a separate single-read 150-cycle Illumina NextSeq 550 flow cell. Per the source publication's procedure: Because only junctional sequences without quality scores were contained in the immunoSEQ output, filtering matching that applied to full-length reads could not be performed. To assign V/J genes and CDR3, sequences were annotated using PyIR, a Python wrapper for IgBLAST v1.9, with IMGT germline references. Any read was removed if the V/J assignment was weak (E-value above 1e-6), the CDR3 was missing, or the read contained stop codons, out-of-frame junctions, or ambiguous translated residues. V3J clonotypes were defined by identical inferred V gene, J gene, and CDR3 amino acid sequence. Percentage overlap between repertoires was calculated by dividing the number of shared unique clonotypes by the size of the smaller repertoire. Richness of each repertoire was evaluated using RTK rarefaction, the Chao1 estimator, and Recon v2.1 estimates of unobserved clonotypes. For all TCRbeta clonotypes obtained by the gDNA method from a handful of donors, generation probabilities were computed with OLGA. This immuneACCESS table, as held by TCRdb, lists in-frame sequences with V and J called but not all clones. Of the missing ones, under half trace to an unresolved V gene in checked studies; the others have no known cause. V, J and clone size are those of that table, while D and trimming were read from the DNA. Counted in this sample were some 800,000 clones; over 90% of them appeared once. The ten largest clones add up to 24% of the sample.

Paper-wide results and their limitations: Because the study included only a small number of donors, the genetic and exposure-history diversity represented was limited. Pairwise subsampling led to the expectation that sequencing depth would affect the degree of clonotype sharing among donors. Rarefaction of sorted-subset datasets indicated incomplete sequencing despite the large sequencing depth. Compared with non-shared clonotypes, clonotypes shared by all four sorted-subset donors had higher generation probabilities. Sampling was limited to blood, and TCR repertoires in tissue likely differ from TCR repertoires in blood. When a handful of donors were compared, the shared fraction of clonotypes was about 5% for naive CD4, 3% to 4% for naive CD8, more than 2% for memory CD4, and 0.4% for memory CD8. Estimated clonotype richness was generally larger for naive than for memory subsets.

Comments on this clone: Its antigen is unknown. There are no base qualities to consult, and no much larger clone falls within one base.

The origin of this receptor is a man aged 25 to 40 in good health. The sample was naive CD8+ T cells sorted from blood. The sample's cell subset or site label, decoded: CD45RA+CCR7+. The chain was built from TRBV7-9 and TRBJ2-2, and 8 bases in between align with TRBD1. The nucleotide sequence is given as TGTGCCAGCAGCGACACAGGGGGTCAGGGCACCGGGGAGCTGTTTTTT. Translated, this is CASSDTGGQGTGELFF.